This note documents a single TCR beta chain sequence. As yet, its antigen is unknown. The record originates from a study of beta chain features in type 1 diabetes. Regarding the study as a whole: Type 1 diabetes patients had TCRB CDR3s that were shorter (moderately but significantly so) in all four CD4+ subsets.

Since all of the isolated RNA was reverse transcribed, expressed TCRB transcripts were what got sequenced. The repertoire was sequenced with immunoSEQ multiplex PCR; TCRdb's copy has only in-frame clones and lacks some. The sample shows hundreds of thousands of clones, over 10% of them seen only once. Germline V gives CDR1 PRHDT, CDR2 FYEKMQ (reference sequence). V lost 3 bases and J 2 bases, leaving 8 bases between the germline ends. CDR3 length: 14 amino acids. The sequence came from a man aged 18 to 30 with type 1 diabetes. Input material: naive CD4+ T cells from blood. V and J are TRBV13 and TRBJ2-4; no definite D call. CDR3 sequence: CASSFRRSKNIQYF. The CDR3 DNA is TGTGCCAGCAGCTTTAGACGGTCCAAAAACATTCAGTACTTC. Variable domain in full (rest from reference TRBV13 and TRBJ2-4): AAGVIQSPRHLIKEKRETATLKCYPIPRHDTVYWYQQGPGQDPQFLISFYEKMQSDKGSIPDRFSAQQFSDYHSELNMSSLELGDSALYFCASSFRRSKNIQYFGAGTRLSVL.